This is a list of T cell receptor beta chains from one sample in a study of response to subunit inactivated influenza vaccine. TCRdb reprocessed the RT-PCR reads with MiXCR, giving one entry per CDR3 protein. The sample holds a few hundred thousand distinct CDR3 sequences, 21% seen once. The starting material was PBMCs from blood, obtained less than 22 months after vaccination. Every receptor here comes from a man aged 50 to 75 who received an inactivated influenza vaccine. CDR3s include the opening cysteine and the closing phenylalanine or tryptophan. Fields, in order: V gene, clone size, D gene, J gene, CDR3 protein, CDR3 DNA. D genes are given only for firm matches. Some rows mark clone size as missing; the rest say once, few, many or name a class of expanded clone.

>TRBV4-3|-|TRBD2|TRBJ2-3
CASSQDLVAGVSDTQYF
TGCGCCAGCAGCCAAGATCTTGTAGCGGGAGTATCAGATACGCAGTATTTT
>TRBV7-2|-|-|TRBJ1-6
CASSNREIYSPLHF
TGTGCCAGCAGCAACAGGGAAATTTATTCACCCCTCCACTTT
>TRBV2|many|-|TRBJ1-2
CASSEEPLTGYGYTF
TGTGCCAGCAGTGAAGAGCCCCTCACGGGCTATGGCTACACCTTC
>TRBV6-2/TRBV6-3|-|TRBD1|TRBJ2-2
CASRPTGQGRTGELFF
TGTGCCAGCAGACCTACAGGACAGGGTCGTACCGGGGAGCTGTTTTTT
>TRBV7-2|-|-|TRBJ2-1
CASSSLRLDEVYNEQFF
TGTGCCAGCAGCTCGCTTAGACTCGACGAGGTCTACAATGAGCAGTTCTTC
>TRBV27|few|TRBD1|TRBJ1-2
CASAPRGTGGFYGYTF
TGTGCCAGCGCCCCCCGAGGGACAGGGGGTTTCTATGGCTACACCTTC
>TRBV3-1|-|TRBD2|TRBJ2-1
CASSLSGDYNEQFF
TGTGCCAGCAGCCTCAGCGGGGATTACAATGAGCAGTTCTTC
>TRBV5-4|many|TRBD2|TRBJ2-1
CASRPLAGEGNEQFF
TGTGCCAGCAGACCTCTAGCGGGAGAAGGCAATGAGCAGTTCTTC
>TRBV15|-|TRBD2|TRBJ2-1
CATSRKKTSGRADEQFF
TGTGCCACCAGCAGGAAAAAGACTAGCGGGAGGGCTGATGAGCAGTTCTTC
>TRBV11-2|-|TRBD2|TRBJ2-7
CASSYGLAGSYEQYF
TGTGCCAGCAGCTATGGACTAGCGGGGTCCTACGAGCAGTACTTC
>TRBV10-3|-|TRBD2|TRBJ2-3
CAIRKRLAGGAGITDTQYF
TGTGCCATCAGGAAGAGACTAGCGGGAGGTGCTGGGATCACAGATACGCAGTATTTT
>TRBV24-1|-|-|TRBJ2-1
CATSDMTGEQFF
TGTGCCACCAGTGACATGACAGGAGAGCAGTTCTTC
>TRBV11-2|few|TRBD1|TRBJ1-2
CASSLGGTVNYGYTF
TGTGCCAGCAGCTTGGGCGGGACAGTAAACTATGGCTACACCTTC
>TRBV4-2|-|-|TRBJ2-2
CASSQIRQGMRLAGELFF
TGTGCCAGCAGCCAGATTCGCCAGGGAATGAGATTGGCCGGGGAGCTGTTTTTT
>TRBV5-6|few|-|TRBJ1-5
CASSLAPGGGPNQPQHF
TGTGCCAGCAGCTTGGCCCCAGGAGGCGGTCCAAATCAGCCCCAGCATTTT
>TRBV27|-|-|TRBJ1-1
CASSWATNTEAFF
TGTGCCAGCAGCTGGGCGACGAACACTGAAGCTTTCTTT
>TRBV12-3/TRBV12-4|many|-|TRBJ2-1
CASSWNEQFF
TGTGCCAGCAGTTGGAATGAGCAGTTCTTC
>TRBV12-3/TRBV12-4|-|-|TRBJ2-3
CASTLARRSRTDTQYF
TGTGCCAGCACCCTTGCGAGGCGGAGCCGCACAGATACGCAGTATTTT
>TRBV12-3/TRBV12-4|many|-|TRBJ1-2
CASSSAEANYGYTF
TGTGCCAGCAGTTCGGCGGAGGCTAACTATGGCTACACCTTC
>TRBV6-5|-|TRBD2|TRBJ2-6
CASSYLAGGTSGANVLTF
TGTGCCAGCAGTTACTTAGCGGGGGGAACCTCTGGGGCCAACGTCCTGACTTTC
>TRBV4-3|few|-|TRBJ1-1
CASSQVRAMNTEAFF
TGCGCCAGCAGCCAAGTCCGCGCGATGAACACTGAAGCCTTCTTT
>TRBV5-5|-|-|TRBJ1-5
CASSLTEPNQPQHF
TGTGCCAGCAGCTTGACGGAACCCAATCAGCCCCAGCATTTT
>TRBV13|-|-|TRBJ1-5
CASSLGGLWGNQPQHF
TGTGCCAGCAGCCTAGGGGGTCTGTGGGGCAATCAGCCCCAGCATTTT
>TRBV6-5|-|-|TRBJ1-2
CASSYSRRANYGYTF
TGTGCCAGCAGTTACTCTCGCAGAGCTAACTATGGCTACACCTTC
>TRBV30|-|-|TRBJ1-2
CAWSPGEGGYTF
TGTGCCTGGAGTCCCGGAGAGGGTGGCTACACCTTC
>TRBV2|few|-|TRBJ1-1
CASSDFGGEGAFF
TGTGCCAGCAGTGATTTCGGGGGTGAGGGAGCTTTCTTT